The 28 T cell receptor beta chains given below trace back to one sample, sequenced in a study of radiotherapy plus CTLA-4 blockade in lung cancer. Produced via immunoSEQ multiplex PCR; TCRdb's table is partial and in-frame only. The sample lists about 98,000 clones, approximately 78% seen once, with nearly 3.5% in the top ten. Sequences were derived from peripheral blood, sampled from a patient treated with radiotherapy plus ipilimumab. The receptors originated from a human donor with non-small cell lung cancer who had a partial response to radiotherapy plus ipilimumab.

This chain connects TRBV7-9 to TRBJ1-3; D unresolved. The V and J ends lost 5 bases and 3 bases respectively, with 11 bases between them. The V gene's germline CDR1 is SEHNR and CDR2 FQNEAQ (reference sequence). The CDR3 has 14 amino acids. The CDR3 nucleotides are TGTGCCAGCAGCCCCCCGGCTAGTGGAAACACCATATATTTT. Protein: CASSPPASGNTIYF. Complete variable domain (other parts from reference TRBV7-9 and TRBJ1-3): DTGVSQNPRHKITKRGQNVTFRCDPISEHNRLYWYRQTLGQGPEFLTYFQNEAQLEKSRLLSDRFSAERPKGSFSTLEIQRTEQGDSAMYLCASSPPASGNTIYFGEGSWLTVV.

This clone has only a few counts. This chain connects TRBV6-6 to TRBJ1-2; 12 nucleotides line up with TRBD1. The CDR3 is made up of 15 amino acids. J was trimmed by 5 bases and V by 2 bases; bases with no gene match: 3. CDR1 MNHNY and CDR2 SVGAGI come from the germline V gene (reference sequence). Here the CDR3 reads CASSYGTGGVYGYTF. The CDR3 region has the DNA TGTGCCAGCAGTTACGGGACAGGGGGCGTTTATGGCTACACCTTC.

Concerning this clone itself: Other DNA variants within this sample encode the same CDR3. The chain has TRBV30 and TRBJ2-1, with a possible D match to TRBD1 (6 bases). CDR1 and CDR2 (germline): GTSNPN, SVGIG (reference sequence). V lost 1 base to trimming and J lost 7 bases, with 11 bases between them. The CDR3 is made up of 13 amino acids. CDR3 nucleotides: TGTGCCTGGAGTGGGACAGCGCGGAATGAGCAGTTCTTC. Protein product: CAWSGTARNEQFF.

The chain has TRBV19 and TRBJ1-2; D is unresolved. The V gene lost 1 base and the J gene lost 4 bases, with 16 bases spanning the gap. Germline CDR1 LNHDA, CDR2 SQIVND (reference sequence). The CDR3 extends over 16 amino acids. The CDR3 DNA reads TGTGCCAGTAGTATAGCCGCCGGGGTTCAGACCTATGGCTACACCTTC. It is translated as CASSIAAGVQTYGYTF.

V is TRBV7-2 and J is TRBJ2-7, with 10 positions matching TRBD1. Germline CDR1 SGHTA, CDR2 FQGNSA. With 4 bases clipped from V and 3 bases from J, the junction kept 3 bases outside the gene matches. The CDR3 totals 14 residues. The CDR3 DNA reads TGTGCCAGCAGCTCCGGGACAGGGGACTACGAGCAGTACTTC. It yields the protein CASSSGTGDYEQYF.

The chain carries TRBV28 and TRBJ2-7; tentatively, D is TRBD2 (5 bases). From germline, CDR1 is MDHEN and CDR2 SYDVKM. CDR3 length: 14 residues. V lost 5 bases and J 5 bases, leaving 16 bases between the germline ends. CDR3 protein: CASSLDSGNNEQYF. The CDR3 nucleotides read TGTGCCAGCAGTCTAGACTCGGGGAACAACGAGCAGTACTTC.

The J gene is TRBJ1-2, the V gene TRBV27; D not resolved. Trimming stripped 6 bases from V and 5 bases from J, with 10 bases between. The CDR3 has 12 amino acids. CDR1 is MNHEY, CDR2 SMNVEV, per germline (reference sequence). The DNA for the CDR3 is TGTGCCAGCAGCCCCGTCTATTATGGCTACACCTTC. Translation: CASSPVYYGYTF.

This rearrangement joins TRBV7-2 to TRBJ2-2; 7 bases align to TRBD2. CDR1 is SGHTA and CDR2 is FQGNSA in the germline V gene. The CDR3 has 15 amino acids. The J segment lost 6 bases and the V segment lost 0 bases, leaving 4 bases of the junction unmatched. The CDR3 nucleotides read TGTGCCAGCAGCTTAGCATCGACTAGCCCCGGGGAGCTGTTTTTT. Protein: CASSLASTSPGELFF.

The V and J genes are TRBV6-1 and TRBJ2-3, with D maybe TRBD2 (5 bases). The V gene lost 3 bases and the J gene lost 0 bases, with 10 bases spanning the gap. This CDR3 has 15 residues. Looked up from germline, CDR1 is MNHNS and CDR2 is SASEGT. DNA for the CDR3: TGTGCCAGCAGTGAGCGGGTTGCTAGCACAGATACGCAGTATTTT. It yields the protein CASSERVASTDTQYF.

The DNA for the CDR3 is TGTGCCAGCAGTGCCCATCCCGGGACAGGGTCCTACAATGAGCAGTTCTTC. This translates into CASSAHPGTGSYNEQFF. The chain recombines TRBV6-1 with TRBJ2-1; 9 bases are a match to TRBD1. The V segment lost 4 bases and the J segment 1 base; nucleotides outside the gene matches: 8. From germline, CDR1 is MNHNS and CDR2 SASEGT. The CDR3 runs 17 residues.

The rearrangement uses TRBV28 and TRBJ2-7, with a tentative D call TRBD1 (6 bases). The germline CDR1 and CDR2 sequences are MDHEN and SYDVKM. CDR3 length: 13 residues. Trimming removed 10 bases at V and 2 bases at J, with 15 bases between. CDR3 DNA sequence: TGTGCCACACAGGACAGCTCCCCCTACGAGCAGTACTTC. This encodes CATQDSSPYEQYF. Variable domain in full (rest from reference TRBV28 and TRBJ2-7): DVKVTQSSRYLVKRTGEKVFLECVQDMDHENMFWYRQDPGLGLRLIYFSYDVKMKEKGDIPEGYSVSREKKERFSLILESASTNQTSMYLCATQDSSPYEQYFGPGTRLTVT.

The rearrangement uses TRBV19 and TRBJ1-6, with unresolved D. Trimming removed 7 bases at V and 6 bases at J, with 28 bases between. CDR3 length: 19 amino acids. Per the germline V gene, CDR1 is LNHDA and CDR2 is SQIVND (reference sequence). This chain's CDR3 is CASTPSVAGGSIRNSPLHF. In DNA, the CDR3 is TGTGCCAGTACCCCGAGCGTGGCGGGAGGATCCATTCGTAATTCACCCCTCCACTTT.

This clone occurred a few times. CDR3: CASTQTGGGDNEQFF. In nucleotides, the CDR3 is TGTGCCAGTACCCAGACTGGAGGGGGGGACAATGAGCAGTTCTTC. The chain recombines TRBV19 with TRBJ2-1; D perhaps matches TRBD2 (7 bases). The V gene's germline CDR1 is LNHDA and CDR2 SQIVND (reference sequence). V was shortened by 7 bases and J by 5 bases, with 18 bases between the two germline ends. The CDR3 totals 15 residues.

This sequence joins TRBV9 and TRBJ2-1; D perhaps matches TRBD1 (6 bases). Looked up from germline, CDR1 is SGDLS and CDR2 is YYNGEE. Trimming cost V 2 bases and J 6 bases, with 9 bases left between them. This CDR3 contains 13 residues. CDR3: CASSVGAVNEQFF. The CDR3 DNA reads TGTGCCAGCAGCGTGGGGGCCGTCAATGAGCAGTTCTTC.

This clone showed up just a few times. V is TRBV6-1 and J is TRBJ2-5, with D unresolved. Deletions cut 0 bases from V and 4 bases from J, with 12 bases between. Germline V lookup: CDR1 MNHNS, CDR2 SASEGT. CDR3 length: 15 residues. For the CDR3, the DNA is TGTGCCAGCAGTGAAGCCCTAACCTCCGTAGAGACCCAGTACTTC. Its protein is CASSEALTSVETQYF.

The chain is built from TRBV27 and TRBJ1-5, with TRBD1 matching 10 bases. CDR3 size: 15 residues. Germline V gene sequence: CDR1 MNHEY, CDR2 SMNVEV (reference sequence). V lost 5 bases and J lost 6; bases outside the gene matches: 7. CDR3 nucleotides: TGTGCCAGCAGTCCGACCGGGACAGGGGTTCAGCCCCAGCATTTT. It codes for CASSPTGTGVQPQHF.

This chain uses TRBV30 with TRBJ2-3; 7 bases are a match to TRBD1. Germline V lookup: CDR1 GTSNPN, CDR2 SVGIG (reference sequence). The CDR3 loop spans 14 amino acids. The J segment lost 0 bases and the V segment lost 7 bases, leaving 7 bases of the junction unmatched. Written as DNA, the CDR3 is TGTGCCTTTGAGACAGGGATAAGCACAGATACGCAGTATTTT. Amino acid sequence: CAFETGISTDTQYF.

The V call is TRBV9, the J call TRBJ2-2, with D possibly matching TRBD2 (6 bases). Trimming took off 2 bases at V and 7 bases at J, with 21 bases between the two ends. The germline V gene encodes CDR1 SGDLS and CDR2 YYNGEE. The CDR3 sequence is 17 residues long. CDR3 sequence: CASSVGLPEGLFGELFF. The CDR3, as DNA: TGTGCCAGCAGCGTGGGACTGCCCGAGGGACTTTTCGGGGAGCTGTTTTTT. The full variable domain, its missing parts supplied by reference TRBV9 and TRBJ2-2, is DSGVTQTPKHLITATGQRVTLRCSPRSGDLSVYWYQQSLDQGLQFLIQYYNGEERAKGNILERFSAQQFPDLHSELNLSSLELGDSALYFCASSVGLPEGLFGELFFGEGSRLTVL.

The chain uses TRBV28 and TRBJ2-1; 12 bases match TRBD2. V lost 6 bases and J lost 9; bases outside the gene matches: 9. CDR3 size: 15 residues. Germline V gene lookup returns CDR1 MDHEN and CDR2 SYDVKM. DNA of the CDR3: TGTGCCAGCAGCCGAGGACTAGCGGGACTGGGTGAGCAGTTCTTC. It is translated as CASSRGLAGLGEQFF.

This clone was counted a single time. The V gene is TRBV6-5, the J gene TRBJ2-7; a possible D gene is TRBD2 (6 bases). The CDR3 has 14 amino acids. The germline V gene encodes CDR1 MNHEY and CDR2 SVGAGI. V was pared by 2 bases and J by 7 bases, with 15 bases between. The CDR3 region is CASSYGREMWEQYF. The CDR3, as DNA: TGTGCCAGCAGTTACGGTCGGGAGATGTGGGAGCAGTACTTC.

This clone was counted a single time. In nucleotides, the CDR3 is TGTGCCAGCAGACCGGGACTAGCTGGCGGGGAGCTGTTTTTT. This translates into CASRPGLAGGELFF. V and J are TRBV6-4 and TRBJ2-2, with 9 bases fitting TRBD2. V lost 6 bases, J lost 7 bases, and 6 bases stayed unmatched. Germline lookup yields CDR1 MRHNA and CDR2 SNTAGT. The length of the CDR3 is 14 residues.

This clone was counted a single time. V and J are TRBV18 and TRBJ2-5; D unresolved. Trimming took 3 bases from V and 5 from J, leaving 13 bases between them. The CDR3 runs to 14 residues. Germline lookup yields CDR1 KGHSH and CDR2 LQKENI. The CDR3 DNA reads TGTGCCAGCTCACCCGGGTTTTGGTCGGAGACCCAGTACTTC. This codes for CASSPGFWSETQYF.

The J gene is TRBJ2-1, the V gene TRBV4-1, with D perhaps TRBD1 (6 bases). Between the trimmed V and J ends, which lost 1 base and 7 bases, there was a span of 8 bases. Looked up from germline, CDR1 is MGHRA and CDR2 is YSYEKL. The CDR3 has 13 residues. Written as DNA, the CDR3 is TGCGCCAGCAGCCAAGCTGGACAGAATGAGCAGTTCTTC. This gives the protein CASSQAGQNEQFF.

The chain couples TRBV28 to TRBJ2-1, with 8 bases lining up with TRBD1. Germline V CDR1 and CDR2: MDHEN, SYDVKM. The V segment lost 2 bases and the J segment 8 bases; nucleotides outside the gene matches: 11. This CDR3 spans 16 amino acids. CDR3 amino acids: CASSLQGATATDEQFF. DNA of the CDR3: TGTGCCAGCAGTTTACAGGGGGCTACGGCTACGGATGAGCAGTTCTTC.

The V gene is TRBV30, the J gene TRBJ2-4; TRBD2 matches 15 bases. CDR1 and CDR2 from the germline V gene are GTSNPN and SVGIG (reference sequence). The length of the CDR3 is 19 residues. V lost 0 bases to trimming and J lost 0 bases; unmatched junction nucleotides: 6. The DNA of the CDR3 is TGTGCCTGGAGTGTAGATCCGGGACTAGCGGGAGGAGCCAAAAACATTCAGTACTTC. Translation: CAWSVDPGLAGGAKNIQYF.

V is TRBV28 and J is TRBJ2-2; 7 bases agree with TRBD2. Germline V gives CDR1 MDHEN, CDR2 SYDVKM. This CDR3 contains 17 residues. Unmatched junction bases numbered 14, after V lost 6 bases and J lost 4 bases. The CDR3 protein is CASRRGGAEGSTGELFF. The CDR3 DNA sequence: TGTGCCAGCAGGAGGGGAGGGGCGGAGGGAAGCACCGGGGAGCTGTTTTTT.

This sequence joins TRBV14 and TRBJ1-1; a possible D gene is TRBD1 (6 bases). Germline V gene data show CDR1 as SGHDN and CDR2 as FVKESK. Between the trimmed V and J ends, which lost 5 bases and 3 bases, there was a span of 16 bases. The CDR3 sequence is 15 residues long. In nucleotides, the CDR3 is TGTGCCAGCAGCGGACTTACAGGGTGGGACACTGAAGCTTTCTTT. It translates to CASSGLTGWDTEAFF.

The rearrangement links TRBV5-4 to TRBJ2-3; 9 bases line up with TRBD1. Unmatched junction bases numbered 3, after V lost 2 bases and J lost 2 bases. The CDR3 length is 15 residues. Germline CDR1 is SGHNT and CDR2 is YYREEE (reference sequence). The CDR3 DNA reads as TGTGCCAGCAGCTTACAGGGGGCGGTCACAGATACGCAGTATTTT. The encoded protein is CASSLQGAVTDTQYF. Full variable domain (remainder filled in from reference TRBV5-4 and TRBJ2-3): ETGVTQSPTHLIKTRGQQVTLRCSSQSGHNTVSWYQQALGQGPQFIFQYYREEENGRGNFPPRFSGLQFPNYSSELNVNALELDDSALYLCASSLQGAVTDTQYFGPGTRLTVL.